This T cell receptor beta chain was profiled in a study of blood T cell repertoires in COVID-19. Study at large: Samples taken during acute and convalescent COVID-19 were collected in the United States, Italy and Spain. Sample material is recorded as cDNA or gDNA derived from T cells, B-cell-depleted T cells, or PBMCs.

Those enrolled in Seattle joined during active infection and were followed longitudinally afterward. Authors' methods: Estimation of nucleated cell counts was performed using reference gene primer amplification. The data were produced by immunoSEQ multiplex PCR, yet TCRdb's version contains in-frame clones alone and is incomplete. V and J calls and clone size are copied from that table; D and trimming were computed from the DNA. The table has around 310,000 clones, 90% seen once. With V trimmed by 8 bases and J by 3 bases, 9 bases remained unmatched. Germline CDR1 SNHLY, CDR2 FYNNEI. The CDR3 runs to 15 residues.

This chain links TRBV2 with TRBJ2-3; TRBD1 aligns across 9 bases. The TCR sequence derives from a woman aged 40 to 50 with COVID-19, enrolled during active disease. The sequencing input was peripheral blood. CDR3 nucleotides: TGTGCCAGCCTACACAGGGGGCTTGGGACAGATACGCAGTATTTT. Translated: CASLHRGLGTDTQYF.